This is a list of T cell receptor beta chains from one sample in a study of cytomegalovirus exposure and HLA in healthy donors. Assay used: immunoSEQ multiplex PCR; TCRdb lists only in-frame clones, some missing. The table lists 150,000 to 200,000 clones, roughly 85% of them singletons. The source material was PBMCs. The receptors stem from a woman between 40 and 50 years old in good health and CMV-seronegative. CDR3s include the opening cysteine and the closing phenylalanine or tryptophan. The D gene is left open where the match is weak. Size is omitted from some rows. Given values are once, few, many or a class for expanded clones.

clone size	V gene	D gene	J gene	CDR3 protein	CDR3 DNA
.	TRBV4-3	TRBD2	TRBJ2-2	CASSQGRLAANTGELFF	TGCGCCAGCAGCCAAGGGCGACTAGCGGCGAACACCGGGGAGCTGTTTTTT
.	TRBV5-4	.	TRBJ2-7	CASSLDPGGSHYEQYF	TGTGCCAGCAGCTTGGACCCAGGGGGGTCCCACTACGAGCAGTACTTC
.	TRBV6-1	.	TRBJ2-1	CASSEGAPNPYNEQFF	TGTGCCAGCAGTGAAGGCGCGCCAAACCCGTACAATGAGCAGTTCTTC
.	TRBV6-4	.	TRBJ1-2	CASILPRQNYGYTF	TGTGCCAGCATCCTTCCGAGGCAGAACTATGGCTACACCTTC
.	TRBV14	TRBD1	TRBJ1-1	CASSLRTGANTEAFF	TGTGCCAGCAGCCTACGGACAGGGGCTAACACTGAAGCTTTCTTT
.	TRBV7-3	.	TRBJ2-6	CASSLGGGRSGANVLTF	TGTGCCAGCAGCTTAGGGGGGGGCCGCTCTGGGGCCAACGTCCTGACTTTC
.	TRBV4-2	TRBD2	TRBJ2-7	CASSLGVTSGGADEQYF	TGTGCCAGCAGCCTTGGCGTCACGAGCGGGGGGGCAGACGAGCAGTACTTC
.	TRBV11-3	.	TRBJ1-1	CASSLSGWTEAFF	TGTGCCAGCAGCTTATCGGGGTGGACTGAAGCTTTCTTT
few	TRBV5-6	.	TRBJ1-2	CASSPGEIINGYTF	TGTGCCAGCAGCCCCGGGGAAATAATCAACGGCTACACCTTC
.	TRBV10-2	.	TRBJ2-6	CASSRDFFSGANVLTF	TGCGCCAGCAGCCGGGACTTTTTCTCTGGGGCCAACGTCCTGACTTTC
.	TRBV29-1	.	TRBJ1-1	CSGGQLEAFF	TGCAGCGGAGGACAGCTAGAAGCTTTCTTT
.	TRBV7-9	.	TRBJ2-7	CASSLGLEQYF	TGTGCCAGCAGCTTAGGGCTCGAGCAGTACTTC
.	TRBV19	TRBD1	TRBJ2-1	CASSIVSGQGYNEQFF	TGTGCCAGTAGTATAGTAAGTGGACAGGGGTACAATGAGCAGTTCTTC
.	TRBV28	.	TRBJ2-5	CASSFSPGGETQYF	TGTGCCAGCAGCTTCTCACCAGGGGGGGAGACCCAGTACTTC
.	TRBV6-5	.	TRBJ1-1	CASSSRVSEAFF	TGTGCCAGCAGTTCGAGGGTTTCCGAAGCTTTCTTT
.	TRBV7-2	.	TRBJ1-1	CASSLALTQRSTEAFF	TGTGCCAGCAGCTTAGCCCTCACGCAAAGGAGCACTGAAGCTTTCTTT
.	TRBV7-8	.	TRBJ1-5	CASSRFAGSNQPQHF	TGTGCCAGCAGCCGGTTTGCAGGTAGCAATCAGCCCCAGCATTTT